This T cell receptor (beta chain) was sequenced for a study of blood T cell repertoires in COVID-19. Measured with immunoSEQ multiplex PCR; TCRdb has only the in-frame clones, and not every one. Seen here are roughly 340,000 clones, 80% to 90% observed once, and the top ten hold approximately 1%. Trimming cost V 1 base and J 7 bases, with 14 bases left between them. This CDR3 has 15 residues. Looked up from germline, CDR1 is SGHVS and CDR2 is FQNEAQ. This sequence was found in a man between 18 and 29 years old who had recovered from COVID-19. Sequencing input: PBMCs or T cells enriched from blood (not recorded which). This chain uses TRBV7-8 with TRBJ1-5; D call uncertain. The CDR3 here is CASSLESGLVQPQHF. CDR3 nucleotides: TGTGCCAGCAGCTTAGAGTCAGGTCTCGTCCAGCCCCAGCATTTT. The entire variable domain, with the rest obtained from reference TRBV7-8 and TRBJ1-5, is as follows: GAGVSQSPRYKVAKRGQDVALRCDPISGHVSLFWYQQALGQGPEFLTYFQNEAQLDKSGLPSDRFFAERPEGSVSTLKIQRTQQEDSAVYLCASSLESGLVQPQHFGDGTRLSIL.